Listed here is a single T cell receptor beta chain. What it binds is not known. Assay used: immunoSEQ multiplex PCR; TCRdb lists only in-frame clones, some missing. Of 60,000 to 70,000 clones in the sample, 80% to 85% were seen once. The data were taken from a study of OX40 agonist ivuxolimab in advanced cancers. On the study more broadly: With ivuxolimab, an agonistic anti-OX40 (CD134) antibody, patients were treated. General study results and limits: Partly responding patients at 0.1-3.0 mg/kg showed some of the smallest clonal expansion. Fewer expanded clones were found on average in CD4+ than in CD8+ T cells.

Samples were taken at baseline and on day 1 of cycles 4 and 7. The germline CDR1 and CDR2 sequences are SGHVS and FQNEAQ. The CDR3 spans 15 residues. Trimming took off 1 base at V and 7 bases at J, with 16 bases between the two ends. The origin of this receptor is an adult with an advanced solid tumor such as melanoma, head and neck, liver or kidney cancer. This sequence joins TRBV7-8 and TRBJ1-1, with D uncertain. The source material was CD4+ or CD8+ T cells sorted from blood, sampled in a trial of the OX40 agonist ivuxolimab. CDR3 sequence (DNA): TGTGCCAGCAGCTTAGACGGTCAGGCGACGAATGAAGCTTTCTTT. Translation: CASSLDGQATNEAFF.